Listed below are T cell receptor beta chains from one sample, sequenced in a study of PD-1 blockade in classical Hodgkin lymphoma. The method was immunoSEQ multiplex PCR; TCRdb's version includes in-frame clones alone and lacks a portion of them. Here the sample spans 45,000 or so clones, approximately 90% being singletons. The sequencing sample was made of peripheral blood mononuclear cells (PBMCs). The receptors were sampled from a human donor with classical Hodgkin lymphoma. Both conserved end residues are part of each CDR3. Fields, in order: J gene, V gene, clone size, D gene, CDR3 DNA, CDR3 protein. D genes are given only for firm matches. The size entry is marked missing in some rows and otherwise reads once, few, many or a size class.

J gene: TRBJ2-3
V gene: TRBV2
clone size: NA
D gene: NA
CDR3 DNA: TGTGCCAGCAGTGAAATATCGACAGATACGCAGTATTTT
CDR3 protein: CASSEISTDTQYF

J gene: TRBJ2-1
V gene: TRBV18
clone size: once
D gene: NA
CDR3 DNA: TGTGCCAGCTCACCATGGACAGCCAATGAGCAGTTCTTC
CDR3 protein: CASSPWTANEQFF

J gene: TRBJ2-2
V gene: TRBV28
clone size: NA
D gene: TRBD2
CDR3 DNA: TGTGCCAGCAGTCCCGTGGCGGGAGCGGGGTCCGGGGAGCTGTTTTTT
CDR3 protein: CASSPVAGAGSGELFF

J gene: TRBJ1-5
V gene: TRBV19
clone size: NA
D gene: NA
CDR3 DNA: TGTGCCAGTAGTCCGGACCGAGCTTATAGCAATCAGCCCCAGCATTTT
CDR3 protein: CASSPDRAYSNQPQHF

J gene: TRBJ1-1
V gene: TRBV27
clone size: NA
D gene: NA
CDR3 DNA: TGTGCCAGCAGTCCCTATTGGAACACTGAAGCTTTCTTT
CDR3 protein: CASSPYWNTEAFF

J gene: TRBJ2-7
V gene: TRBV27
clone size: few
D gene: TRBD2
CDR3 DNA: TGTGCCAGCAGTCCCCGACTAGCGGGAGTATACGAGCAGTACTTC
CDR3 protein: CASSPRLAGVYEQYF

J gene: TRBJ2-1
V gene: TRBV4-2
clone size: once
D gene: NA
CDR3 DNA: TGTGCCAGCAGCCCGGACAGAGGGAGGTGGTTGGACAATGAGCAGTTCTTC
CDR3 protein: CASSPDRGRWLDNEQFF

J gene: TRBJ2-7
V gene: TRBV7-9
clone size: NA
D gene: NA
CDR3 DNA: TGTGCCAGCAGCTCGGAGGACTCCCTAGACTACGAGCAGTACTTC
CDR3 protein: CASSSEDSLDYEQYF

J gene: TRBJ2-1
V gene: TRBV27
clone size: NA
D gene: TRBD2
CDR3 DNA: TGTGCCAGCGGACTGGGACTAGCGCTGCTTAATGAGCAGTTCTTC
CDR3 protein: CASGLGLALLNEQFF

J gene: TRBJ2-1
V gene: TRBV7-3
clone size: NA
D gene: NA
CDR3 DNA: TGTGCCAGCAGCTTAGGGAGCAGGCCCCAAATCTTC
CDR3 protein: CASSLGSRPQIF

J gene: TRBJ1-5
V gene: TRBV5-1
clone size: NA
D gene: NA
CDR3 DNA: TGCGCCAGCAGGGGTGAGGGTATTAGTCAGCCCCAGCATTTT
CDR3 protein: CASRGEGISQPQHF

J gene: TRBJ1-2
V gene: TRBV2
clone size: once
D gene: NA
CDR3 DNA: TGTGCCGGCGGGGGCGGGTATGGCTACACCTTC
CDR3 protein: CAGGGGYGYTF

J gene: TRBJ2-5
V gene: TRBV28
clone size: NA
D gene: TRBD2
CDR3 DNA: TGTGCCAGCAGTTTTAGGCTAGCGGGGGTCCAAGAGACCCAGTACTTC
CDR3 protein: CASSFRLAGVQETQYF

J gene: TRBJ1-2
V gene: TRBV19
clone size: NA
D gene: NA
CDR3 DNA: TGTGCCAGTACACCCCACAGGAACTATGGCTACACCTTC
CDR3 protein: CASTPHRNYGYTF

J gene: TRBJ2-3
V gene: TRBV5-1
clone size: NA
D gene: NA
CDR3 DNA: TGCGCCAGCAGCTGGAACGGGGATACGCAGTATTTT
CDR3 protein: CASSWNGDTQYF

J gene: TRBJ2-3
V gene: TRBV19
clone size: NA
D gene: TRBD2
CDR3 DNA: TGTGCCAGTAGAAGGACGGGACTAGCGGGATACGGCACAGATACGCAGTATTTT
CDR3 protein: CASRRTGLAGYGTDTQYF

J gene: TRBJ1-3
V gene: TRBV7-9
clone size: NA
D gene: TRBD1
CDR3 DNA: TGTGCCACAGACCGGGACAGGGTGTCTGTCTCTGGAAACACCATATATTTT
CDR3 protein: CATDRDRVSVSGNTIYF

J gene: TRBJ2-3
V gene: TRBV27
clone size: NA
D gene: NA
CDR3 DNA: TGTGCCAGCAGTTTCAGGGACTCAGATACGCAGTATTTT
CDR3 protein: CASSFRDSDTQYF

J gene: TRBJ2-7
V gene: TRBV30
clone size: NA
D gene: TRBD1
CDR3 DNA: TGTGCCTGGAGGTCGGGACAGGGGGGATCCTACGAGCAGTACTTC
CDR3 protein: CAWRSGQGGSYEQYF

J gene: TRBJ2-5
V gene: TRBV7-8
clone size: NA
D gene: TRBD2
CDR3 DNA: TGTGCCAGCCATTGGGGGAGCGGGAGTGGGGAGACCCAGTACTTC
CDR3 protein: CASHWGSGSGETQYF

J gene: TRBJ2-5
V gene: TRBV2
clone size: NA
D gene: TRBD1
CDR3 DNA: TGTGCCAGCAGCGTCGACAGGGGGCCGGGAGAGACCCAGTACTTC
CDR3 protein: CASSVDRGPGETQYF

J gene: TRBJ2-5
V gene: TRBV11-1
clone size: NA
D gene: TRBD2
CDR3 DNA: TGTGCCAGCAGCTTATGGACGGGAGGGCCCGAGACCCAGTACTTC
CDR3 protein: CASSLWTGGPETQYF

J gene: TRBJ2-3
V gene: TRBV28
clone size: NA
D gene: TRBD1
CDR3 DNA: TGTGCCAGCAGTCTCAACAGGGGGTGGACAGATACGCAGTATTTT
CDR3 protein: CASSLNRGWTDTQYF

J gene: TRBJ2-7
V gene: TRBV28
clone size: NA
D gene: NA
CDR3 DNA: TGTGCCAGCAGTTTACCCAGGGACGAGCAGTACTTC
CDR3 protein: CASSLPRDEQYF

J gene: TRBJ1-2
V gene: TRBV6-5
clone size: NA
D gene: TRBD1
CDR3 DNA: TGTGCCAGCAGTTACCAGACAGGGAGGTCGGGCTATGGCTACACCTTC
CDR3 protein: CASSYQTGRSGYGYTF

J gene: TRBJ2-3
V gene: TRBV7-9
clone size: NA
D gene: NA
CDR3 DNA: TGTGCCAGCAGCCTCATACACGAGCACCCTTCGGCAGATACGCAGTATTTT
CDR3 protein: CASSLIHEHPSADTQYF

J gene: TRBJ2-3
V gene: TRBV14
clone size: NA
D gene: NA
CDR3 DNA: TGTGCCAGCAGGGAGACTGAGGCAGATACGCAGTATTTT
CDR3 protein: CASRETEADTQYF

J gene: TRBJ1-5
V gene: TRBV5-5
clone size: NA
D gene: NA
CDR3 DNA: TGTGCCAGCAGCTTGCTCCCGAGCAATCAGCCCCAGCATTTT
CDR3 protein: CASSLLPSNQPQHF

J gene: TRBJ1-2
V gene: TRBV27
clone size: NA
D gene: NA
CDR3 DNA: TGTGCCAGCAGGCCGGGAAGCGGGACGGCTTATGGCTACACCTTC
CDR3 protein: CASRPGSGTAYGYTF